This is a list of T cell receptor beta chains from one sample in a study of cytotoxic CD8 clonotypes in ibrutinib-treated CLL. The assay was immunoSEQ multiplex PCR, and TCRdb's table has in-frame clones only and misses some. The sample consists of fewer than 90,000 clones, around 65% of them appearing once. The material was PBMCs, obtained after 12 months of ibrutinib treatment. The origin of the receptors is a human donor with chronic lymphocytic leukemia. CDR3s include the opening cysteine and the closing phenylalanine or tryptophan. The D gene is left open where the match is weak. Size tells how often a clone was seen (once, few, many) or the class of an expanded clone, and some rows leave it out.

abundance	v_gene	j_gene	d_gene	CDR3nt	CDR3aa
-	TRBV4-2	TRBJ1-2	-	TGTGCCAGCAGCCAAGGGACAGATGCTAACTATGGCTACACCTTC	CASSQGTDANYGYTF
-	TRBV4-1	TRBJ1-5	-	TGCGCCAGCAGCCAAGCACCGGGACGCGGGGTTCAGCCCCAGCATTTT	CASSQAPGRGVQPQHF
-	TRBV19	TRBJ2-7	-	TGTGCCAGTAGTAGGACCGTGGCCTACGAGCAGTACTTC	CASSRTVAYEQYF
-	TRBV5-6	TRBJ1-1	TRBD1	TGTGCCAGCAACCGGGGGACAGGATACACTGAAGCTTTCTTT	CASNRGTGYTEAFF
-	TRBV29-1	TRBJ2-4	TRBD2	TGCAGCGTTGTGGCCCCGGAGCGGGGCAAAAACATTCAGTACTTC	CSVVAPERGKNIQYF
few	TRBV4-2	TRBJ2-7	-	TGTGCCAGCAGCCAGAACAGCTACGAGCAGTACTTC	CASSQNSYEQYF
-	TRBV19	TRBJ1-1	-	TGTGCCAGTAGTCAGGACAGTAGGAGGTACACTGAAGCTTTCTTT	CASSQDSRRYTEAFF
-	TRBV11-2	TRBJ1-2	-	TGTGCCAGCAGCTTCGGGATTAACTATGGCTACACCTTC	CASSFGINYGYTF
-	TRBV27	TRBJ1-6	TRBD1	TGTGCCTCTAGGGGACAGGGAGAATTAAGGCGTTCACCCCTCCACTTT	CASRGQGELRRSPLHF
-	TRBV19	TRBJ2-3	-	TGTGCCAGTAGTACGCAGACTAGGAATACGCAGTATTTT	CASSTQTRNTQYF
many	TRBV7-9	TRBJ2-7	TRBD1	TGTGCCAGCAGCTCATCATCAGGGGGACAGTACTTC	CASSSSSGGQYF
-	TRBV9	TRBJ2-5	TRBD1	TGTGCCAGCAGCGCCGGACAGGGTTGGGGACAAGAGACCCAGTACTTC	CASSAGQGWGQETQYF
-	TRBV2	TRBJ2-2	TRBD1	TGTGCCAGCAGTCGGGACAGGGGGTTCGGGGAGCTGTTTTTT	CASSRDRGFGELFF
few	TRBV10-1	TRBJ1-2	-	TGCGCCAGCAGTGAGGGGGGGGAGGATGGCTACACCTTC	CASSEGGEDGYTF
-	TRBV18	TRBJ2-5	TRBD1	TGTGCCAGCTCACCCGCTCCAGGGGGAGAGACCCAGTACTTC	CASSPAPGGETQYF
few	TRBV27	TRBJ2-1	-	TGTGCCAGCAGTCCCATCTCCCCTAGATCTGGCAATGAGCAGTTCTTC	CASSPISPRSGNEQFF
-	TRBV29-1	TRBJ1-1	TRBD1	TGCAGCGTAGACCGGGACAGGTACACTGAAGCTTTCTTT	CSVDRDRYTEAFF
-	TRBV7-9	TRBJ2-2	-	TGTGCCAGCAGCCCAAGAGGGACATTGAACACCGGGGAGCTGTTTTTT	CASSPRGTLNTGELFF
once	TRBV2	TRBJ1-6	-	TGTGCCAGCAGTGGCACCTCCCCGAAACAACCCTATAATTCACCCCTCCACTTT	CASSGTSPKQPYNSPLHF
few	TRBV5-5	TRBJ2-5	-	TGTGCCAGCACCTCTTATGGGAAAGGAGAGACCCAGTACTTC	CASTSYGKGETQYF
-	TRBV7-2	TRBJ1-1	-	TGTGCCAGCAGTTTTCAGGCCGGGGATGAAGCTTTCTTT	CASSFQAGDEAFF
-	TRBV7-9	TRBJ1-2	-	TGTGCCAGCAGCCCCCTGTGGAACGTCTATGGCTACACCTTC	CASSPLWNVYGYTF
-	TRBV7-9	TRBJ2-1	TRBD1	TGTGCCAGCAGCTCGTTGCGCACGGGACAGGGTCAGTTCTTC	CASSSLRTGQGQFF
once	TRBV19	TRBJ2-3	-	TGTGCCAGTAGTCCGGGAATACACACAGATACGCAGTATTTT	CASSPGIHTDTQYF
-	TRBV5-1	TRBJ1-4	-	TGCGCCAGCAGCTTGGACGTGGGGTTCGAAAAACTGTTTTTT	CASSLDVGFEKLFF
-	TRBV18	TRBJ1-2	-	TGTGCCAGCCGCCAGGGCAGCTTAAACTATGGCTACACCTTC	CASRQGSLNYGYTF
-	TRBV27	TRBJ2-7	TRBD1	TGTGCCAGCAGTCCCCGGACAGGGATTACCTACGAGCAGTACTTC	CASSPRTGITYEQYF
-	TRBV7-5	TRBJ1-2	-	TGTGTCAGCCGAAAACCCCGGTTC	CVSRKPRF
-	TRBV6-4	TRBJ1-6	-	TGTGCCAGCAGTGTAAAACAGAATTCACCCCTCCACTTT	CASSVKQNSPLHF
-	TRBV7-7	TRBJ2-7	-	TGTGCCAGCAGCTTAGCGGAGGGGGGCTACGAGCAGTACTTC	CASSLAEGGYEQYF
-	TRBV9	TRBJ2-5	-	TGTGCCAGCAGCGTAGCCCCCGGAGGGCTGGAGACCCAGTACTTC	CASSVAPGGLETQYF
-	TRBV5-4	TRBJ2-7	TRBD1	TGTGCCAGCAGCTTGGGAGGGACAGCCTACGAGCAGTACTTC	CASSLGGTAYEQYF
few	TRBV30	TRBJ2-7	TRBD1	TGTGCCTGGAGGAGATCTCTGGGACAGGGGTCCTACGAGCAGTACTTC	CAWRRSLGQGSYEQYF
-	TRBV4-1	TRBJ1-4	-	TGCGCCAGCAGCCAAGAAGGACGACAGCATAATGAAAAACTGTTTTTT	CASSQEGRQHNEKLFF
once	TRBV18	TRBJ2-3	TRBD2	TGTGCCAGCTCACCACCGGGACTAGCGACTAGCACAGATACGCAGTATTTT	CASSPPGLATSTDTQYF
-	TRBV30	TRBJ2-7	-	TGTGCCTGGAGTGCCAAGTCCTACGAGCAGTACTTC	CAWSAKSYEQYF
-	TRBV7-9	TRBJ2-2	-	TGTGCCAGCAGCTTCGGGACACCGAACACCGGGGAGCTGTTTTTT	CASSFGTPNTGELFF
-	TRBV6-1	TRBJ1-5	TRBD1	TGTGCCAGCAGTGAGGGACAGGGGTCGGAGGGCAATCAGCCCCAGCATTTT	CASSEGQGSEGNQPQHF
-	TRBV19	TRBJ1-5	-	TGTGCCAGTAGTTTCACAGGGACCAATCAGCCCCAGCATTTT	CASSFTGTNQPQHF
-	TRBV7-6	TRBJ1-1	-	TGTGCCAGCAGCCCCGGAGCACTTGGAAACACTGAAGCTTTCTTT	CASSPGALGNTEAFF
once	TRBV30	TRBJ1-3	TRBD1	TGTGCCTGGAAGGACAGGCGCTCTGGAAACACCATATATTTT	CAWKDRRSGNTIYF